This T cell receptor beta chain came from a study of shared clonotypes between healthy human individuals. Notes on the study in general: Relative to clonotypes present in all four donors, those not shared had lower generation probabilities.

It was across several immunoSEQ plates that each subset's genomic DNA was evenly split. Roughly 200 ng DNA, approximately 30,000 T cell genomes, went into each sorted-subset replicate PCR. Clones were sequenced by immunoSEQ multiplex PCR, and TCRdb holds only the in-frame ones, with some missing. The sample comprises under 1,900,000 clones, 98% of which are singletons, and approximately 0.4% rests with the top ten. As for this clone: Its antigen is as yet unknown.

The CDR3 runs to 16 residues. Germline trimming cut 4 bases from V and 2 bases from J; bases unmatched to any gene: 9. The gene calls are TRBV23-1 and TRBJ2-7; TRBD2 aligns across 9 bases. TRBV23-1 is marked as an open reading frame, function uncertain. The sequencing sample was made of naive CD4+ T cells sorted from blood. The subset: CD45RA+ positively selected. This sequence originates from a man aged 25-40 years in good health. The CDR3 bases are TGCGCCAGCAGTCCCTTTCTAGCGGGGTTCACCTACGAGCAGTACTTC. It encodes CASSPFLAGFTYEQYF.